This T cell receptor beta chain emerged from a study of OX40 agonist ivuxolimab in advanced cancers. Study summary: The patients' treatment was ivuxolimab, an agonistic anti-OX40 (CD134) antibody.

The CDR3 runs to 15 residues. From germline, CDR1 is SGHRS and CDR2 YFSETQ. V was pared by 1 base and J by 1 base, with 8 bases between. Assay: immunoSEQ multiplex PCR; the TCRdb copy retains only in-frame clones and omits some. The sample lists over 80,000 clones; roughly 80% were seen once. The sequencing used CD4+ or CD8+ T cells sorted from blood, collected in a trial of the OX40 agonist ivuxolimab. The chain joins TRBV5-1 to TRBJ2-2, with D perhaps TRBD2 (5 bases). This sequence was found in an adult with an advanced solid tumor such as melanoma, head and neck, liver or kidney cancer. CDR3 sequence reads: CASSLTGVNTGELFF. DNA for the CDR3: TGCGCCAGCAGCTTGACCGGGGTGAACACCGGGGAGCTGTTTTTT.